This T cell receptor beta chain appears in the sequencing data of a study of sequential checkpoint blockade in melanoma (dated by TCRdb to between 2018 and 2021). Looking at the study overall: In a 1:1 randomization, patients received either first-line nivolumab then ipilimumab (arm A) or ipilimumab then nivolumab (arm B). Both trial sequences were followed by maintenance nivolumab. DNA from about 100 melanoma tumor samples collected before treatment underwent TCRbeta immunosequencing. For about 22 patients, matched tumor biopsies were obtained before treatment and at week 13, following single-agent nivolumab (arm A) or ipilimumab (arm B). In roughly 85% of the matched pre- and post-treatment tumor biopsy pairs, both biopsies came from the same lesion. Study-wide findings and limitations: Clinical benefit was about 30 times more likely to be achieved by patients whose tumor T-cell fraction and clonality increased by week 13. Tumor T-cell fraction and clonality were correlated with PD-L1 staining and CD8+ T-cell counts, but not with mutational load. Larger, independent patient cohorts are needed to validate the response-prediction model that combines TCR metrics and mutation burden. Among patients in arm A, the nivolumab-first arm, pretreatment tumor TIL clonality was associated with response (P = .04). Within-arm analyses of tumor T-cell fraction were limited by small sample sizes and reduced statistical power.

TCRbeta CDR3 regions were immunosequenced from genomic DNA with the immunoSEQ Assay. Before high-throughput sequencing, genomic DNA was amplified using bias-controlled multiplex PCR. For the original study's pipeline: To quantify the absolute abundance of each unique TCRbeta CDR3 region, the sequences were collapsed and filtered. Clonality, defined as 1 minus Pielou's evenness, was calculated using productive rearrangements only. To compute tumor T-cell fraction, TCRbeta template counts were normalized to usable DNA, with usable DNA estimated from several housekeeping genes. Clones with significantly greater frequencies in on-treatment versus baseline samples were identified using a previously published method. TCRdb took this table from immuneACCESS and kept in-frame rearrangements with V and J called. Such tables lack part of the clones; where checked against another copy, unresolved V genes explain under half of the gap, and the rest is unexplained. D and trimming come from the DNA, and the V and J calls and clone size come from that table. The sample table lists 5,000 or so clones, about a quarter of them with a count of one. In total, the top ten clones hold about 9% of the sample.

The treatment or condition label here, explained by the study, means: randomized to nivolumab then ipilimumab (arm A) or the reverse (arm B). None of the patients in the trial had previously been given DNA-damaging chemotherapy. Samples came from patients with melanoma in CheckMate 064, a randomized, open-label phase II trial of sequential checkpoint blockade. Genomic DNA from formalin-fixed paraffin-embedded (FFPE) tissue samples was used for tumor TCR sequencing. Trimming leaves V shorter by 4 bases and J shorter by 4 bases, with the junction holding 10 bases beyond the gene matches. The CDR3 covers 16 residues, taking in both the cysteine and the phenylalanine. The CDR3 DNA has 48 bases and is translated from base 1. CDR1 and CDR2 (MGHRA, YSYEKL) derive from the germline V gene. This clone is judged medium-sized (0.01 to 0.1%). Its antigen is not yet known. No per-base quality is available; no much larger clone lies one base away.

This chain is built from TRBV4-1 and TRBJ2-1; 7 bases in the junction line up with TRBD2. This material consisted of tumor tissue (inferred from file names), taken from a patient given nivolumab and ipilimumab in sequence. The source of this sequence is a human donor with melanoma. The bases are TGCGCCAGCAGCCTCCTGACAGCGGGGCATTACAATGAGCAGTTCTTC. Its protein is CASSLLTAGHYNEQFF.